This T cell receptor (beta chain) appears in the sequencing data of a study of beta chain features in type 1 diabetes. Overall study results and limits: Moderate but significant shortening of TCRB CDR3s was recorded in all four CD4+ subsets from Type 1 diabetes patients.

Germline V gives CDR1 MNHNY, CDR2 SVGAGI (reference sequence). The CDR3 length is 16 residues. V was clipped by 2 bases and J by 0 bases, with 10 bases between them. With regard to this clone: Its matching antigen is unknown.

Isolation of CD4+ naive, central memory, regulatory and stem cell-like memory cells was achieved by sorting via CD45RO/CCR7/CD25/CD127/CD95/CD27. The investigators reverse transcribed all of the isolated RNA, so they sequenced expressed TCRB transcripts. The study sequenced naive, central memory and regulatory T cell samples to an average of roughly 4 million reads. Profiling relied on immunoSEQ multiplex PCR, and the TCRdb table lists in-frame clones only, not all of them. Among 500,000 to 800,000 clones, around 12% were seen once, and the ten largest hold around 0.12%. The genes are TRBV6-6 and TRBJ1-4; D is unresolved. The TCR was taken from a man younger than 45 with type 1 diabetes. The specimen was naive CD4+ T cells from blood. The CDR3 protein is CASSYIRTATNEKLFF. CDR3 in DNA: TGTGCCAGCAGTTACATCCGGACGGCAACTAATGAAAAACTGTTTTTT.